This TCR beta chain originates from a study of CD8 T cells in ankylosing spondylitis. The V segment lost 4 bases and the J segment 4 bases; nucleotides outside the gene matches: 2. Germline loops: CDR1 SGHTA, CDR2 FQGTGA. The CDR3 contains 13 residues. Points from the study as a whole: Disease-linked clones proved CD8+ and comparatively uncommon in peripheral blood. The clones that were linked to disease were reported to be significantly enriched in matched synovial fluid samples from ankylosing spondylitis patients. Typical of ankylosing spondylitis blood, it appeared, was a TCR beta motif of roughly eight highly homologous variants.

For TCR beta, libraries came from quantitative 5'-RACE with molecular barcodes. Using its own MiXCR run on the 5' RACE reads, TCRdb lists one record per CDR3 protein. This repertoire shows about 39,000 distinct CDR3 sequences, 10% found once; its top ten account for approximately 15%. This clonotype was seen ten or more times. Its antigen is currently unknown. The sequence was collected from a male donor with ankylosing spondylitis or in good health (not recorded which). The material sequenced was blood, either unsorted or a sorted T cell fraction (not recorded which). This rearrangement joins TRBV7-3 to TRBJ1-1, with 8 bases aligning to TRBD1. CDR3 sequence reads: CASSSQGGTEAFF. The CDR3 DNA sequence: TGTGCCAGCAGCTCACAGGGGGGCACTGAAGCTTTCTTT.